Below, 27 T cell receptor beta chains from the same sample are listed, as sequenced in a study of shared clonotypes between healthy human individuals (TCRdb year 2020). Library preparation employed the immunoSEQ multiplex PCR assay. TCRdb mirrors the immuneACCESS table, restricted to in-frame sequences. Some clones are absent from its copies; in checked studies, under half trace to an unresolved V gene, and the reason for the others is unknown. This sample has 190,000 or so clones in its table, and around 63% of those were observed once. The ten largest clones add up to 10% of the sample. Sequencing used memory CD4+ T cells sorted from blood. This specimen's cell subset or site label, interpreted: CD45RA-negative fraction. All receptors derive from a man aged 25 to 40 in good health.

The chain carries TRBV10-3 and TRBJ1-4; perhaps TRBD1 as D (5 bases). Germline CDR1 and CDR2: ENHRY and SYGVKD. This CDR3 region has 15 residues. With 8 bases removed from V and 0 bases from J, the gap between germline ends came to 13 bases. The CDR3, as DNA: TGTGCCATCGCGCAGGGACCTGCAACTAATGAAAAACTGTTTTTT. Encoded protein: CAIAQGPATNEKLFF.

This chain uses TRBV5-1 with TRBJ2-4; 7 positions agree with TRBD1. J was trimmed by 8 bases and V by 4 bases; bases with no gene match: 6. CDR3 size: 13 residues. In germline, CDR1 is SGHRS, CDR2 YFSETQ. The CDR3 sequence is CASSTDRADIQYF. CDR3 nucleotides: TGCGCCAGCAGCACCGACAGGGCTGACATTCAGTACTTC. The full variable domain, completed using reference TRBV5-1 and TRBJ2-4, is KAGVTQTPRYLIKTRGQQVTLSCSPISGHRSVSWYQQTPGQGLQFLFEYFSETQRNKGNFPGRFSGRQFSNSRSEMNVSTLELGDSALYLCASSTDRADIQYFGAGTRLSVL.

This clone was seen only a few times. The chain has TRBV6-1 and TRBJ2-1, with a tentative D call TRBD1 (5 bases). Germline assignment: CDR1 MNHNS and CDR2 SASEGT. Trimming stripped 9 bases from V and 8 bases from J, with 20 bases between. This CDR3 has 14 residues. The CDR3 protein is CASPAGWSGYEQFF. For the CDR3, the DNA is TGTGCCAGTCCCGCAGGGTGGTCAGGCTATGAGCAGTTCTTC.

The chain couples TRBV7-2 to TRBJ2-5, with 9 bases that match TRBD2. Germline-derived CDR1 and CDR2 are SGHTA and FQGNSA. V lost 5 bases and J lost 7; bases outside the gene matches: 8. The CDR3 is 14 residues long. Here the CDR3 reads CASSPPGGGGTQYF. The CDR3 DNA is TGTGCCAGCAGCCCACCGGGCGGGGGGGGGACCCAGTACTTC. Full variable domain (rest looked up from reference TRBV7-2 and TRBJ2-5): GAGVSQSPSNKVTEKGKDVELRCDPISGHTALYWYRQSLGQGLEFLIYFQGNSAPDKSGLPSDRFSAERTGGSVSTLTIQRTQQEDSAVYLCASSPPGGGGTQYFGPGTRLLVL.

This clone was observed a handful of times. The chain carries TRBV5-6 and TRBJ2-7; 9 bases are shared with TRBD2. V was clipped by 0 bases and J by 5 bases; unmatched bases: 6. CDR1 and CDR2 (germline): SGHDT, YYEEEE. CDR3 length: 15 amino acids. The CDR3 loop is CASSLDSGSRDEQYF. DNA of the CDR3: TGTGCCAGCAGCTTGGATAGCGGGAGTAGGGACGAGCAGTACTTC.

The table lists this clone with a few counts. The V and J genes are TRBV5-1 and TRBJ2-1, with 9 nucleotides matching TRBD1. Looked up from germline, CDR1 is SGHRS and CDR2 is YFSETQ. The CDR3 covers 15 residues. V gave up 3 bases and J gave up 9 bases; unmatched junction bases: 10. The CDR3: CASSSTGGGFGEQFF. The CDR3 coding sequence is TGCGCCAGCAGCTCAACAGGGGGCGGATTTGGTGAGCAGTTCTTC. Full variable domain (remainder filled in from reference TRBV5-1 and TRBJ2-1): KAGVTQTPRYLIKTRGQQVTLSCSPISGHRSVSWYQQTPGQGLQFLFEYFSETQRNKGNFPGRFSGRQFSNSRSEMNVSTLELGDSALYLCASSSTGGGFGEQFFGPGTRLTVL.

The chain is built from TRBV2 and TRBJ1-5; no clear D. Trimming took off 3 bases at V and 0 bases at J, with 6 bases between the two ends. Germline loops: CDR1 SNHLY, CDR2 FYNNEI. The CDR3 is made up of 14 amino acids. The CDR3 DNA reads TGTGCCAGCAGTGAGATGAATAGCAATCAGCCCCAGCATTTT. Translated, it gives CASSEMNSNQPQHF. The complete variable domain, with remaining parts taken from reference TRBV2 and TRBJ1-5, reads EPEVTQTPSHQVTQMGQEVILRCVPISNHLYFYWYRQILGQKVEFLVSFYNNEISEKSEIFDDQFSVERPDGSNFTLKIRSTKLEDSAMYFCASSEMNSNQPQHFGDGTRLSIL.

This chain uses TRBV7-2 with TRBJ1-1; D remains ambiguous. V lost 3 bases and J 0 bases, leaving 5 bases between the germline ends. The CDR3 has 13 residues. CDR1 is SGHTA, CDR2 FQGNSA, per germline. The CDR3 sequence is CASSFSVNTEAFF. The CDR3 DNA is TGTGCCAGCAGCTTCTCAGTGAACACTGAAGCTTTCTTT.

The J gene is TRBJ2-2, the V gene TRBV18; D gene unclear. Per germline, CDR1 KGHSH and CDR2 LQKENI. Trimming cost V 6 bases and J 2 bases, with 7 bases left between them. The CDR3 runs to 13 residues. The chain's CDR3 is CASSVKNTGELFF. The CDR3 DNA reads as TGTGCCAGCTCCGTGAAAAACACCGGGGAGCTGTTTTTT.

V gene TRBV7-8 combines with J gene TRBJ2-1; no clear D. Trimming cost V 5 bases and J 9 bases, with 11 bases left between them. Germline V gene sequence: CDR1 SGHVS, CDR2 FQNEAQ. The CDR3 is made up of 12 amino acids. The CDR3 spells CASSNILGEQFF. DNA of the CDR3: TGTGCCAGCAGCAACATCCTGGGTGAGCAGTTCTTC.

The V and J genes are TRBV19 and TRBJ2-2; perhaps TRBD1 as D (6 bases). Per germline, CDR1 LNHDA and CDR2 SQIVND (reference sequence). The CDR3 consists of 13 residues. Trimming stripped 3 bases from V and 7 bases from J, with 9 bases between. The CDR3 sequence: CASSIEGHGELFF. The DNA of the CDR3 is TGTGCCAGTAGTATCGAGGGACACGGGGAGCTGTTTTTT. The full variable domain, its missing parts supplied by reference TRBV19 and TRBJ2-2, is DGGITQSPKYLFRKEGQNVTLSCEQNLNHDAMYWYRQDPGQGLRLIYYSQIVNDFQKGDIAEGYSVSREKKESFPLTVTSAQKNPTAFYLCASSIEGHGELFFGEGSRLTVL.

There are a few counts of this clone. The chain uses TRBV28 and TRBJ2-1; tentatively, D is TRBD1 (5 bases). The germline V and J ends were trimmed by 6 bases and 0 bases, with 15 bases remaining between them. The length of the CDR3 is 16 residues. Germline assignment: CDR1 MDHEN and CDR2 SYDVKM. CDR3 sequence reads: CASRRTGLSSYNEQFF. CDR3 nucleotides: TGTGCCAGCAGACGCACAGGCTTAAGCTCCTACAATGAGCAGTTCTTC.

The chain carries TRBV6-6 and TRBJ1-5; 7 nucleotides agree with TRBD1. CDR3 size: 14 residues. The J segment lost 4 bases and the V segment lost 6 bases, leaving 6 bases of the junction unmatched. Germline V gene sequence: CDR1 MNHNY, CDR2 SVGAGI (reference sequence). CDR3 loop: CASRRAQGNQPQHF. For the CDR3, the DNA is TGTGCCAGCAGACGGGCACAGGGGAATCAGCCCCAGCATTTT.

The chain carries TRBV6-4 and TRBJ2-1, with TRBD2 identical over 7 bases. CDR3 length: 15 amino acids. Germline assignment: CDR1 MRHNA and CDR2 SNTAGT. V lost 0 bases, J lost 2 bases, and 1 base stayed unmatched. The CDR3 spells CASSDSGGAYNEQFF. The CDR3 DNA reads as TGTGCCAGCAGTGACTCGGGGGGGGCCTACAATGAGCAGTTCTTC.

This CDR3 reads CASSPSPRELFF. For the CDR3, the DNA is TGTGCCAGCAGTCCCTCTCCCCGGGAGCTGTTTTTT. The V and J genes are TRBV27 and TRBJ2-2; D call uncertain. This CDR3 has 12 amino acids. V lost 5 bases, J lost 9 bases, and 10 bases lay in between. Germline CDR1 MNHEY, CDR2 SMNVEV (reference sequence).

The gene calls are TRBV6-1 and TRBJ2-5, with 7 bases fitting TRBD1. The trim removed 5 bases at V and 7 bases at J, leaving 7 bases unmatched. The V gene's germline CDR1 is MNHNS and CDR2 SASEGT. The CDR3 consists of 13 residues. CDR3 sequence (DNA): TGTGCCAGCAGTCAGAGGGGGCAGGGGACCCAGTACTTC. This translates into CASSQRGQGTQYF.

In its sample, this clone was seen a few times. CDR3 loop: CASRSYGRAGETQYF. The CDR3 coding sequence is TGTGCCAGCAGATCCTACGGGAGGGCAGGGGAGACCCAGTACTTC. The chain couples TRBV11-2 to TRBJ2-5; 8 bases align to TRBD2. Trimming took 6 bases from V and 5 from J; bases not matched to a gene: 11. The CDR3 is 15 amino acids. CDR1 and CDR2 from the germline V gene are SGHAT and FQNNGV.

The genes are TRBV7-8 and TRBJ1-2, with no clear D. The CDR3 loop spans 13 amino acids. Trimming stripped 5 bases from V and 4 bases from J, with 11 bases between. Germline-derived CDR1 and CDR2 are SGHVS and FQNEAQ. CDR3 sequence: CASSPEAVYGYTF. For the CDR3, the DNA is TGTGCCAGCAGCCCAGAGGCGGTCTATGGCTACACCTTC.

The sample holds one count of this clone. V usage is TRBV14 and J usage is TRBJ2-1; D is undetermined. The germline V gene encodes CDR1 SGHDN and CDR2 FVKESK. CDR3 length equals 14 residues. V lost 3 bases to trimming and J lost 0 bases, with 6 bases between them. The CDR3 reads CASSHAYSYNEQFF. The CDR3 DNA sequence: TGTGCCAGCAGCCACGCATACTCCTACAATGAGCAGTTCTTC. Variable domain in full (rest from reference TRBV14 and TRBJ2-1): EAGVTQFPSHSVIEKGQTVTLRCDPISGHDNLYWYRRVMGKEIKFLLHFVKESKQDESGMPNNRFLAERTGGTYSTLKVQPAELEDSGVYFCASSHAYSYNEQFFGPGTRLTVL.

This clone came up once. In nucleotides, the CDR3 is TGTGCCAGCTCAACCCGGACAGGATCGTACGAGCAGTACTTC. It codes for CASSTRTGSYEQYF. The V and J genes are TRBV18 and TRBJ2-7, with 7 nucleotides matching TRBD1. Germline V gene data show CDR1 as KGHSH and CDR2 as LQKENI. Trimming removed 5 bases from V and 4 bases from J; junction bases left unmatched: 8. The CDR3 has 14 amino acids. The entire variable domain, with the rest obtained from reference TRBV18 and TRBJ2-7, is as follows: NAGVMQNPRHLVRRRGQEARLRCSPMKGHSHVYWYRQLPEEGLKFMVYLQKENIIDESGMPKERFSAEFPKEGPSILRIQQVVRGDSAAYFCASSTRTGSYEQYFGPGTRLTVT.

This chain connects TRBV6-5 to TRBJ1-2, with 9 bases lining up with TRBD1. J gave up 7 bases and V 0 bases, and 6 bases lay outside the gene matches. CDR1 is MNHEY and CDR2 is SVGAGI in the germline V gene. CDR3 length equals 15 residues. Written as DNA, the CDR3 is TGTGCCAGCAGTTACTCGACCGGGACAGGGTCTGGCTACACCTTC. It encodes CASSYSTGTGSGYTF.

The chain employs TRBV7-9 and TRBJ2-3; D perhaps matches TRBD2 (6 bases). In germline, CDR1 is SEHNR, CDR2 FQNEAQ (reference sequence). The CDR3 has 17 amino acids. Between the trimmed V and J ends, which lost 2 bases and 1 base, there was a span of 16 bases. DNA of the CDR3: TGTGCCAGCAGCTTAAACCCTTCGGGACTCGGCACAGATACGCAGTATTTT. It translates to CASSLNPSGLGTDTQYF. The full variable domain, completed using reference TRBV7-9 and TRBJ2-3, is DTGVSQNPRHKITKRGQNVTFRCDPISEHNRLYWYRQTLGQGPEFLTYFQNEAQLEKSRLLSDRFSAERPKGSFSTLEIQRTEQGDSAMYLCASSLNPSGLGTDTQYFGPGTRLTVL.

The CDR3 DNA sequence: TGTGCCAGCAGCGGACGGATGAACACTGAAGCTTTCTTT. It codes for CASSGRMNTEAFF. This chain uses TRBV6-5 with TRBJ1-1, with D unresolved. Trimming stripped 6 bases from V and 0 bases from J, with 8 bases between. Germline assignment: CDR1 MNHEY and CDR2 SVGAGI. The length of the CDR3 is 13 residues.

This clone has ten or more counts. The chain employs TRBV7-8 and TRBJ1-2, with D unclear. The V gene's germline CDR1 is SGHVS and CDR2 FQNEAQ. CDR3 length: 16 residues. Trimming pared 1 base from V and 4 bases from J, leaving 16 bases between. CDR3 in DNA: TGTGCCAGCAGCTTAGAGGCCCGAGCAACCTTCTATGGCTACACCTTC. This translates into CASSLEARATFYGYTF.

This clone was counted only a few times. The chain has TRBV29-1 and TRBJ2-1, with D possibly being TRBD2 (6 bases). From germline, CDR1 is SQVTM and CDR2 ANQGSEA. V gave up 1 base and J gave up 0 bases, with 13 bases separating them. The CDR3 sequence is 16 residues long. The CDR3 DNA reads TGCAGCGTTGAAGGATCGGACGGGAGCTCCTACAATGAGCAGTTCTTC. Translation gives CSVEGSDGSSYNEQFF.

The rearrangement joins TRBV9 to TRBJ2-3; D gene unclear. Germline values: CDR1 SGDLS, CDR2 YYNGEE. With 2 bases removed from V and 6 bases from J, the gap between germline ends came to 16 bases. The CDR3 extends over 15 amino acids. DNA of the CDR3: TGTGCCAGCAGCGTTACCGGCCGCTCTCAGGATACGCAGTATTTT. This encodes CASSVTGRSQDTQYF.

This clone was counted at least ten times. The chain combines TRBV2 with TRBJ2-7; 9 nucleotides align to TRBD1. Germline V lookup: CDR1 SNHLY, CDR2 FYNNEI. After removal of 10 bases from V and 0 bases from J, the junction contained 7 bases not matched to a gene. This CDR3 has 14 amino acids. CDR3 amino acids: CAILGTGPSYEQYF. CDR3 sequence (DNA): TGTGCCATCCTTGGGACAGGGCCCTCCTACGAGCAGTACTTC.